A single sample is the source of the 29 T cell receptor beta chains below, sequenced in a study of blood T cell repertoires in COVID-19. TCRdb keeps only in-frame clones here, not all; method: immunoSEQ multiplex PCR. The data contain around 250,000 clones, more than 75% of them singletons. The specimen was peripheral blood. The receptors originated from a woman aged 80 or over with COVID-19, enrolled during active disease.

This chain joins TRBV5-1 and TRBJ2-3; possible D gene TRBD1, 5 bases. From germline, CDR1 is SGHRS and CDR2 YFSETQ. The CDR3 spans 15 residues. Trimming shortened V by 0 bases and J by 2 bases, and 10 bases separated the two germline ends. The CDR3 loop is CASSLDRGDTDTQYF. Written as DNA, the CDR3 is TGCGCCAGCAGCTTGGATAGGGGCGACACAGATACGCAGTATTTT.

The CDR3 DNA follows: TGTGCCAGCTCACGGGGTCAGGGACAGGGGGAAGCCGGCTACACCTTC. This encodes CASSRGQGQGEAGYTF. The chain has TRBV18 and TRBJ1-2; 11 nucleotides align to TRBD1. CDR1 KGHSH and CDR2 LQKENI come from the germline V gene. This CDR3 comprises 16 residues. The J segment lost 8 bases and the V segment lost 4 bases, leaving 12 bases of the junction unmatched.

This clone was recorded once. The V gene is TRBV9, the J gene TRBJ2-2; TRBD2 is a possible D gene (6 bases). The CDR3 runs 16 residues. Trimming stripped 3 bases from V and 4 bases from J, with 16 bases between. Germline V gene lookup returns CDR1 SGDLS and CDR2 YYNGEE. In DNA, the CDR3 is TGTGCCAGCAGCGGGAGGGCAGGGTCGGTCACCGGGGAGCTGTTTTTT. As protein: CASSGRAGSVTGELFF.

J is TRBJ1-2 and V is TRBV19, with D maybe TRBD1 (6 bases). This CDR3 has 13 residues. The V and J ends lost 4 bases and 14 bases respectively, with 20 bases between them. CDR1 and CDR2 (germline): LNHDA, SQIVND (reference sequence). CDR3 region: CASSTGSWTAWTF. CDR3 in DNA: TGTGCCAGTAGTACCGGTTCATGGACAGCTTGGACCTTC.

This clone has a single count. The chain employs TRBV7-2 and TRBJ1-2, with a possible D match to TRBD1 (5 bases). CDR3 size: 17 residues. CDR1 is SGHTA, CDR2 FQGNSA, per germline. The V end was cut by 2 bases, the J end by 2 bases, with 18 bases between. For the CDR3, the DNA is TGTGCCAGCAGCTTATCCGCCAAAGGAGGGGTGAACTATGGCTACACCTTC. The encoded protein is CASSLSAKGGVNYGYTF.

The J gene is TRBJ1-2, the V gene TRBV28; 9 bases fit TRBD1. Germline assignment: CDR1 MDHEN and CDR2 SYDVKM. The CDR3 loop spans 15 amino acids. Unmatched junction bases numbered 7, after V lost 6 bases and J lost 2 bases. This CDR3 is CASRVRDRANYGYTF. CDR3 sequence (DNA): TGTGCCAGCAGAGTCCGGGACAGGGCGAACTATGGCTACACCTTC.

This clone was counted between two and nine times. V gene TRBV3-1 (or the pseudogene TRBV3-2) combines with J gene TRBJ1-5; 7 nucleotides line up with TRBD1. With 4 bases clipped from V and 2 bases from J, the junction kept 5 bases outside the gene matches. Germline CDR1 is LGHDT and CDR2 is YNNKEL (reference sequence). This CDR3 has 15 amino acids. CDR3 protein: CASSLGQAGNQPQHF. The CDR3 bases are TGTGCCAGCAGCCTCGGACAGGCCGGCAATCAGCCCCAGCATTTT.

V and J are TRBV2 and TRBJ2-3; D is possibly TRBD1 (5 bases). Trimming took 7 bases from V and 4 from J, leaving 18 bases between them. The CDR3 is 15 residues long. Germline-derived CDR1 and CDR2 are SNHLY and FYNNEI. The CDR3 DNA is TGTGCCAGCAACAGGTTACCTTTTATCGCAGATACGCAGTATTTT. Translation gives CASNRLPFIADTQYF.

The chain uses TRBV5-1 and TRBJ2-3, with D possibly matching TRBD2 (6 bases). The CDR3 sequence is 18 residues long. Germline V gene lookup returns CDR1 SGHRS and CDR2 YFSETQ. Trimming pared 2 bases from V and 5 bases from J, leaving 24 bases between. The chain's CDR3 is CASSFAAGTPGRKDTQYF. The CDR3 coding sequence is TGCGCCAGCAGCTTTGCGGCGGGGACTCCCGGGCGGAAAGATACGCAGTATTTT.

The chain recombines TRBV6-1 with TRBJ2-2; D is uncertain. V dropped 4 bases and J dropped 5 bases, with 17 bases sitting between them. Looked up from germline, CDR1 is MNHNS and CDR2 is SASEGT. The CDR3 extends over 16 amino acids. Here the CDR3 DNA reads TGTGCCAGCAGTGTACTCGCGGATTTCGGTACCGGGGAGCTGTTTTTT. Protein: CASSVLADFGTGELFF.

The rearrangement uses TRBV5-1 and TRBJ1-2; D unclear. V was pared by 5 bases and J by 4 bases, with 18 bases between. CDR3 length: 15 residues. CDR1 SGHRS and CDR2 YFSETQ come from the germline V gene. In DNA form, the CDR3 reads TGCGCCAGCAGACTTGGGCCTCCGTCAACCTATGGCTACACCTTC. Translated: CASRLGPPSTYGYTF.

V usage is TRBV5-4 and J usage is TRBJ1-2; 8 bases line up with TRBD1. Germline V gene lookup returns CDR1 SGHNT and CDR2 YYREEE (reference sequence). V was clipped by 3 bases and J by 6 bases; unmatched bases: 7. The length of the CDR3 is 14 residues. CDR3 in amino acids: CASSSPGGLNGYTF. CDR3 bases: TGTGCCAGCAGCTCCCCAGGGGGCTTAAATGGCTACACCTTC.

The chain combines TRBV29-1 with TRBJ2-1, with 8 positions matching TRBD2. This CDR3 comprises 14 residues. Germline V gene data show CDR1 as SQVTM and CDR2 as ANQGSEA. V was clipped by 6 bases and J by 7 bases; unmatched bases: 11. Here the CDR3 DNA reads TGCAGCGTGCTGGGGACTAGTGGATTTAATGAGCAGTTCTTC. As protein: CSVLGTSGFNEQFF.

The J gene is TRBJ1-6, the V gene TRBV5-5; TRBD1 is a possible D gene (5 bases). This CDR3 contains 14 residues. Germline V gene sequence: CDR1 SGHKS, CDR2 YYEKEE (reference sequence). V was cut by 7 bases and J by 11 bases, with 19 bases left in between. This CDR3 reads CASGGDLSDPPLHF. DNA of the CDR3: TGTGCCAGCGGCGGGGACCTTAGTGATCCACCCCTCCACTTT.

CDR3 in amino acids: CSVEALRGALGTEAFF. DNA for the CDR3: TGCAGCGTTGAGGCTTTGCGGGGGGCGCTGGGTACTGAAGCTTTCTTT. V gene TRBV29-1 combines with J gene TRBJ1-1; the D gene is possibly TRBD1 (6 bases). V lost 3 bases, J lost 5 bases, and 22 bases lay in between. This CDR3 is 16 amino acids long. The V gene's germline CDR1 is SQVTM and CDR2 ANQGSEA.

A remark on this clone: Other DNA sequences in this specimen translate into the identical CDR3. The V and J genes are TRBV18 and TRBJ1-2, with 7 nucleotides matching TRBD1. Germline trimming cut 3 bases from V and 3 bases from J; bases unmatched to any gene: 1. This CDR3 has 13 residues. CDR1 is KGHSH and CDR2 is LQKENI in the germline V gene. CDR3 loop: CASSPDRDYGYTF. CDR3 nucleotide sequence: TGTGCCAGCTCACCCGACAGGGACTATGGCTACACCTTC.

The rearrangement uses TRBV5-6 and TRBJ1-4; no reliable D call. CDR3 length equals 14 residues. V shed 1 base and J shed 4 bases, with 8 bases lying between them. CDR1 is SGHDT and CDR2 is YYEEEE in the germline V gene. Here the CDR3 DNA reads TGTGCCAGCAGCTTGCCGCGGAGTAATGAAAAACTGTTTTTT. Translated, it gives CASSLPRSNEKLFF.

The chain recombines TRBV6-5 with TRBJ2-3, with 7 bases matching TRBD1. V lost 5 bases, J lost 2 bases, and 4 bases stayed unmatched. Germline values: CDR1 MNHEY, CDR2 SVGAGI. The CDR3 consists of 14 residues. CDR3 amino acids: CASSRQGNTDTQYF. DNA for the CDR3: TGTGCCAGCAGTAGACAGGGAAACACAGATACGCAGTATTTT.

This chain joins TRBV7-9 and TRBJ1-1, with D perhaps TRBD1 (6 bases). This CDR3 region has 12 residues. Germline V lookup: CDR1 SEHNR, CDR2 FQNEAQ (reference sequence). V dropped 5 bases and J dropped 5 bases, with 9 bases sitting between them. Here the CDR3 reads CASSQGWTEAFF. In nucleotides, the CDR3 is TGTGCCAGCAGCCAGGGGTGGACTGAAGCTTTCTTT.

J is TRBJ2-5 and V is TRBV3-1 (or the pseudogene TRBV3-2); 14 bases map to TRBD2. The V and J ends lost 5 bases and 5 bases, in that order; junction bases with no gene match: 4. This CDR3 region has 15 residues. Per the germline V gene, CDR1 is LGHDT and CDR2 is YNNKEL (reference sequence). The CDR3 sequence: CASSTRLAGGETQYF. In DNA, the CDR3 is TGTGCCAGCAGCACTCGACTAGCGGGGGGGGAGACCCAGTACTTC.

The CDR3 protein is CATSGVNTEAFF. CDR3 nucleotides: TGTGCCACCTCAGGGGTGAACACTGAAGCTTTCTTT. This chain connects TRBV10-3 to TRBJ1-1; D might be TRBD1 (6 bases). There are 12 residues in the CDR3. Trimming took off 10 bases at V and 0 bases at J, with 9 bases between the two ends. Germline CDR1 is ENHRY and CDR2 is SYGVKD.

The chain employs TRBV28 and TRBJ1-2, with D tentatively TRBD1 (6 bases). CDR3 length: 13 amino acids. Germline V gene lookup returns CDR1 MDHEN and CDR2 SYDVKM. V dropped 5 bases and J dropped 4 bases, with 11 bases sitting between them. CDR3 protein: CASSPGVTYGYTF. The CDR3 nucleotides are TGTGCCAGCAGTCCAGGGGTTACCTATGGCTACACCTTC.

A word on this clone: The junction departs from germline at one end; a sequencing error may be responsible. This sequence joins TRBV29-1 and TRBJ1-1; D may be TRBD1 (5 bases). Looked up from germline, CDR1 is SQVTM and CDR2 is ANQGSEA. This CDR3 spans 13 amino acids. CDR3: CSVAQGLNTEAFF. DNA for the CDR3: TGCAGCGTTGCGCAGGGACTGAATACTGAAGCTTTCTTT.

The chain employs TRBV7-9 and TRBJ2-7; no definite D call. The germline gives CDR1 SEHNR, CDR2 FQNEAQ (reference sequence). V lost 4 bases to trimming and J lost 8 bases, with 9 bases between them. The CDR3 has 11 residues. CDR3 in amino acids: CASSSGEKQYV. CDR3 DNA: TGTGCCAGCAGCTCTGGAGAAAAGCAGTACGTC.

V and J are TRBV19 and TRBJ2-7; 8 bases align to TRBD1. From germline, CDR1 is LNHDA and CDR2 SQIVND (reference sequence). CDR3 length: 13 residues. V lost 8 bases to trimming and J lost 4 bases; unmatched junction nucleotides: 7. The CDR3 DNA sequence: TGTGCCAGTGGTGGGACAGGCGTATACGAGCAGTACTTC. It specifies CASGGTGVYEQYF. Full variable domain (outside the CDR3, taken from reference TRBV19 and TRBJ2-7): DGGITQSPKYLFRKEGQNVTLSCEQNLNHDAMYWYRQDPGQGLRLIYYSQIVNDFQKGDIAEGYSVSREKKESFPLTVTSAQKNPTAFYLCASGGTGVYEQYFGPGTRLTVT.

The V gene is TRBV6-5, the J gene TRBJ2-7, with D tentatively TRBD1 (5 bases). Germline lookup yields CDR1 MNHEY and CDR2 SVGAGI. The CDR3 covers 15 residues. The V end lost 5 bases, the J end lost 7 bases, and 21 bases lay between the germline ends. The CDR3 nucleotides are TGTGCCAGCAGTAAACAGGAAGGGCTCGCCGTGGAGCAGTACGTC. Its translation is CASSKQEGLAVEQYV.

The rearrangement joins TRBV7-2 to TRBJ1-5; D is unresolved. V was cut by 1 base and J by 2 bases, with 12 bases left in between. This CDR3 region has 16 residues. Germline loops: CDR1 SGHTA, CDR2 FQGNSA. The CDR3 bases are TGTGCCAGCAGCTTAGACGGTCAAACGGGCAATCAGCCCCAGCATTTT. Translation gives CASSLDGQTGNQPQHF.

V is TRBV5-1 and J is TRBJ2-2; 7 bases align to TRBD1. The CDR3 is 14 residues long. Germline trimming cut 5 bases from V and 1 base from J; bases unmatched to any gene: 2. Germline-derived CDR1 and CDR2 are SGHRS and YFSETQ. For the CDR3, the DNA is TGCGCCAGCAGTTGGGACAGGAACACCGGGGAGCTGTTTTTT. Protein sequence: CASSWDRNTGELFF.

For the CDR3, the DNA is TGTGCCAGCAGATCACTAGCGGGGATCCAAGAGACCCAGTACTTC. The encoded protein is CASRSLAGIQETQYF. This chain joins TRBV7-6 and TRBJ2-5, with 10 bases identical to TRBD2. Per germline, CDR1 SGHVS and CDR2 FNYEAQ. Unmatched junction bases numbered 5, after V lost 6 bases and J lost 1 base. The CDR3 totals 15 residues.